Listed here are 32 T cell receptor beta chains from one sample, sequenced in a study of T cell responses to AZD1222 COVID-19 vaccine. Assay: immunoSEQ multiplex PCR; the TCRdb copy retains only in-frame clones and omits some. The table includes more than 110,000 clones, roughly 90% detected once. The sequencing here drew on peripheral blood, taken on day 0 of AZD1222 vaccination. Source of these receptors: an adult in good health.

Only one count was recorded for this clone. The V call is TRBV7-9, the J call TRBJ1-5, with a tentative D call TRBD1 (5 bases). Looked up from germline, CDR1 is SEHNR and CDR2 is FQNEAQ (reference sequence). The CDR3 is 13 residues long. Trimming shortened V by 5 bases and J by 1 base, and 6 bases separated the two germline ends. In nucleotides, the CDR3 is TGTGCCAGCAGCGGGGGGAGCAATCAGCCCCAGCATTTT. Translation gives CASSGGSNQPQHF.

The chain has TRBV28 and TRBJ2-3; D is unresolved. Trimming shortened V by 1 base and J by 0 bases, and 8 bases separated the two germline ends. This CDR3 contains 15 residues. The germline CDR1 and CDR2 sequences are MDHEN and SYDVKM. The CDR3 coding sequence is TGTGCCAGCAGTTTATCCACCGGTAGCACAGATACGCAGTATTTT. As protein: CASSLSTGSTDTQYF.

The rearrangement links TRBV5-1 to TRBJ2-5; D might be TRBD2 (5 bases). The CDR3 is 15 amino acids. Per germline, CDR1 SGHRS and CDR2 YFSETQ. V was shortened by 6 bases and J by 4 bases, with 19 bases between the two germline ends. CDR3 region: CASTPTETRGETQYF. The DNA for the CDR3 is TGCGCCAGCACGCCAACAGAGACCCGGGGAGAGACCCAGTACTTC.

This clone was picked up one time. The chain couples TRBV27 to TRBJ2-1; TRBD2 matches at 13 bases. There are 16 residues in the CDR3. V was pared by 1 base and J by 6 bases, with 3 bases of the junction left unmatched. Germline CDR1 is MNHEY and CDR2 is SMNVEV (reference sequence). The CDR3 here is CASSLLGLAGRNEQFF. CDR3 sequence (DNA): TGTGCCAGCAGTTTATTGGGACTAGCGGGGCGCAATGAGCAGTTCTTC.

This clone showed up just once. The chain couples TRBV6-5 to TRBJ2-3; 8 bases align to TRBD2. There are 14 residues in the CDR3. Germline V lookup: CDR1 MNHEY, CDR2 SVGAGI. Trimming took 4 bases from V and 5 from J; bases not matched to a gene: 5. The CDR3 sequence is CASSLRLARDTQYF. As DNA, the CDR3 is TGTGCCAGCAGTTTAAGACTAGCGCGAGATACGCAGTATTTT.

CDR3 DNA: TGTGCCAGCAGTAGCGGGAGGGTCTCCTACGAGCAGTACTTC. Its translation: CASSSGRVSYEQYF. The V call is TRBV28, the J call TRBJ2-7; 10 bases agree with TRBD2. There are 14 residues in the CDR3. Germline V gene data show CDR1 as MDHEN and CDR2 as SYDVKM. The V segment lost 5 bases and the J segment 0 bases; nucleotides outside the gene matches: 1.

The chain links TRBV18 to TRBJ1-1; TRBD1 might be the D (6 bases). The CDR3 runs to 16 residues. Trimming stripped 3 bases from V and 1 base from J, with 15 bases between. CDR1 KGHSH and CDR2 LQKENI come from the germline V gene. The CDR3 DNA sequence: TGTGCCAGCTCACCGGAGGGGGACACATCGAACACTGAAGCTTTCTTT. Its protein product is CASSPEGDTSNTEAFF.

This sequence joins TRBV10-3 and TRBJ2-2, with D tentatively TRBD1 (6 bases). Germline loops: CDR1 ENHRY, CDR2 SYGVKD. CDR3 length equals 14 residues. V lost 4 bases to trimming and J lost 7 bases, with 13 bases between them. This CDR3 is CAISGDNQGGELFF. In DNA form, the CDR3 reads TGTGCCATCAGTGGGGACAATCAGGGCGGGGAGCTGTTTTTT.

The rearrangement uses TRBV28 and TRBJ1-2, with 10 bases lining up with TRBD1. Germline values: CDR1 MDHEN, CDR2 SYDVKM. J lost 8 bases, V lost 1 base, and 7 bases had no gene match. The CDR3 is 15 amino acids. The DNA for the CDR3 is TGTGCCAGCAGTTTATCGGGACAGGGGAAGAGGGGCTACACCTTC. It encodes CASSLSGQGKRGYTF.

This clone has only one observation. The chain joins TRBV7-8 to TRBJ1-5, with 9 bases matching TRBD1. The CDR3 totals 16 residues. J lost 0 bases, V lost 5 bases, and 5 bases had no gene match. CDR1 is SGHVS, CDR2 FQNEAQ, per germline. CDR3 sequence: CASSGWTGVSNQPQHF. For the CDR3, the DNA is TGTGCCAGCAGCGGCTGGACAGGGGTTAGCAATCAGCCCCAGCATTTT.

The rearrangement uses TRBV20-1 and TRBJ2-7, with 8 bases matching TRBD1. There are 16 residues in the CDR3. The J segment lost 4 bases and the V segment lost 3 bases, leaving 14 bases of the junction unmatched. The germline gives CDR1 DFQATT, CDR2 SNEGSKA (reference sequence). CDR3 residues: CSASMWSDRGMYEQYF. DNA of the CDR3: TGCAGTGCTAGTATGTGGAGTGACAGGGGCATGTACGAGCAGTACTTC.

In DNA form, the CDR3 reads TGTGCCAGCACGTCTAGGGGGCAGGGGGCCGCAGATACGCAGTATTTT. This sequence encodes CASTSRGQGAADTQYF. The chain employs TRBV7-9 and TRBJ2-3; TRBD1 matches at 8 bases. The CDR3 covers 16 residues. The V gene end was trimmed by 7 bases and the J gene end by 4 bases; junction bases not matched to a gene: 13. CDR1 SEHNR and CDR2 FQNEAQ come from the germline V gene (reference sequence).

The J gene is TRBJ1-2, the V gene TRBV6-5; D not resolved. The ends were cut back, 8 bases at V and 0 bases at J, with 10 bases in the middle. The CDR3 extends over 13 amino acids. Germline V gene sequence: CDR1 MNHEY, CDR2 SVGAGI. CDR3 in DNA: TGTGCCAGCGGGTGGGGAACTAACTATGGCTACACCTTC. Protein product: CASGWGTNYGYTF.

The rearrangement uses TRBV6-4 and TRBJ1-5, with 7 bases fitting TRBD1. The CDR3 totals 17 residues. Looked up from germline, CDR1 is MRHNA and CDR2 is SNTAGT. V dropped 6 bases and J dropped 0; count of bases not matched to a gene: 11. This CDR3 reads CASREGDRNYSNQPQHF. As DNA, the CDR3 is TGTGCCAGCAGGGAGGGGGACAGAAATTATAGCAATCAGCCCCAGCATTTT.

This clone has just one count. The gene calls are TRBV2 and TRBJ1-5, with D possibly matching TRBD1 (5 bases). Germline CDR1 and CDR2: SNHLY and FYNNEI. This CDR3 has 15 amino acids. V was pared by 7 bases and J by 3 bases, with 16 bases between. The CDR3 region is CASTGGGRTNQPQHF. The CDR3, as DNA: TGTGCCAGCACTGGGGGAGGTCGGACCAATCAGCCCCAGCATTTT.

This clone occurred once. The chain links TRBV19 to TRBJ1-2; 9 bases align to TRBD1. The CDR3 is 12 amino acids. CDR1 and CDR2 (germline): LNHDA, SQIVND (reference sequence). Trimming removed 9 bases from V and 4 bases from J; junction bases left unmatched: 3. This chain's CDR3 is CASGTGIYGYTF. The CDR3 coding sequence is TGTGCCAGCGGGACAGGGATCTATGGCTACACCTTC.

There are a few counts of this clone. The chain uses TRBV28 and TRBJ2-7; 8 positions agree with TRBD1. This CDR3 spans 13 amino acids. From germline, CDR1 is MDHEN and CDR2 SYDVKM. V gave up 6 bases and J gave up 6 bases; unmatched junction bases: 7. CDR3 in DNA: TGTGCCAGCAGGTTACAGGGGGGCGGCGAGCAGTACTTC. Its translation: CASRLQGGGEQYF. Looking up the rest from reference TRBV28 and TRBJ2-7 gives the full variable domain: DVKVTQSSRYLVKRTGEKVFLECVQDMDHENMFWYRQDPGLGLRLIYFSYDVKMKEKGDIPEGYSVSREKKERFSLILESASTNQTSMYLCASRLQGGGEQYFGPGTRLTVT.

The chain uses TRBV20-1 and TRBJ1-2; 8 nucleotides agree with TRBD1. The germline CDR1 and CDR2 sequences are DFQATT and SNEGSKA (reference sequence). V trimming: 3 bases; J trimming: 5 bases; junction bases outside the gene matches: 11. This CDR3 has 15 residues. CDR3 in DNA: TGCAGTGCTAGTCAGTCAGAGACAGGGGATTATGGCTACACCTTC. Translating gives CSASQSETGDYGYTF.

This clone was seen a few times. Within the sample, other DNA sequences also encode this same CDR3. CDR3 residues: CSVPGQGTYEQYF. In DNA, the CDR3 is TGCAGCGTCCCGGGACAGGGGACCTACGAGCAGTACTTC. This chain joins TRBV29-1 and TRBJ2-7, with 10 bases identical to TRBD1. Losses at the gene ends were 6 bases for V and 2 bases for J; bases not matched to a gene: 4. CDR3 size: 13 residues. Per the germline V gene, CDR1 is SQVTM and CDR2 is ANQGSEA.

This rearrangement joins TRBV28 to TRBJ1-5; D uncertain. This CDR3 contains 13 residues. Trimming removed 4 bases from V and 3 bases from J, with 7 bases in between. Germline-derived CDR1 and CDR2 are MDHEN and SYDVKM. The CDR3 loop is CASSSANNQPQHF. The DNA for the CDR3 is TGTGCCAGCAGTTCTGCCAACAATCAGCCCCAGCATTTT. The variable domain in full, with the rest retrieved from reference TRBV28 and TRBJ1-5, is DVKVTQSSRYLVKRTGEKVFLECVQDMDHENMFWYRQDPGLGLRLIYFSYDVKMKEKGDIPEGYSVSREKKERFSLILESASTNQTSMYLCASSSANNQPQHFGDGTRLSIL.

V gene TRBV7-9 combines with J gene TRBJ1-2; perhaps TRBD1 as D (5 bases). Trimming removed 3 bases at V and 5 bases at J, with 13 bases between. CDR1 is SEHNR, CDR2 FQNEAQ, per germline (reference sequence). This CDR3 is built from 14 residues. The CDR3 bases are TGTGCCAGCAGCTTCAGGGAGAGTGGTTATGGCTACACCTTC. Its translation: CASSFRESGYGYTF.

The chain joins TRBV27 to TRBJ1-2; D possibly corresponds to TRBD1 (5 bases). The CDR3 loop spans 14 amino acids. Looked up from germline, CDR1 is MNHEY and CDR2 is SMNVEV (reference sequence). Trimming took 6 bases from V and 2 from J, leaving 13 bases between them. The chain's CDR3 is CASRFSTVNYGYTF. The CDR3, as DNA: TGTGCCAGCAGATTTTCGACAGTCAACTATGGCTACACCTTC.

This sequence joins TRBV28 and TRBJ1-3; D perhaps matches TRBD1 (5 bases). Trimming cost V 4 bases and J 3 bases, with 10 bases left between them. The CDR3 totals 14 residues. CDR1 MDHEN and CDR2 SYDVKM come from the germline V gene. The CDR3 DNA is TGTGCCAGCAGTTCAGGCAGGGTTGGAAACACCATATATTTT. Translation: CASSSGRVGNTIYF.

This chain links TRBV7-6 with TRBJ2-1; no definite D call. Germline V CDR1 and CDR2: SGHVS, FNYEAQ. This CDR3 has 16 amino acids. Deletions cut 3 bases from V and 2 bases from J, with 14 bases between. CDR3 coding DNA: TGTGCCAGCAGCTTGACCATATTTGGGGCCTACAATGAGCAGTTCTTC. It is translated as CASSLTIFGAYNEQFF.

The chain combines TRBV2 with TRBJ1-1; no clear D. V was cut by 4 bases and J by 0 bases, with 9 bases left in between. The CDR3 covers 14 residues. CDR1 and CDR2 (germline): SNHLY, FYNNEI. CDR3 sequence: CASSVRQMNTEAFF. DNA for the CDR3: TGTGCCAGCAGTGTCCGGCAAATGAACACTGAAGCTTTCTTT.

The genes are TRBV5-4 and TRBJ2-3; 11 nucleotides match TRBD2. Trimming removed 4 bases from V and 0 bases from J; junction bases left unmatched: 1. Germline assignment: CDR1 SGHNT and CDR2 YYREEE (reference sequence). This CDR3 region has 15 residues. CDR3 DNA: TGTGCCAGCAGCCGGACTAGCGGGAGCACAGATACGCAGTATTTT. It is translated as CASSRTSGSTDTQYF.

This chain connects TRBV4-2 to TRBJ2-1; the match to TRBD2 covers 7 bases. After removal of 1 base from V and 0 bases from J, the junction contained 0 bases not matched to a gene. CDR1 is LGHNA, CDR2 YNFKEQ, per germline. This CDR3 spans 15 amino acids. The CDR3 loop reads CASSQGGSSYNEQFF. The CDR3 coding sequence is TGTGCCAGCAGCCAAGGCGGGAGCTCCTACAATGAGCAGTTCTTC.

The genes are TRBV4-1 and TRBJ1-4; D might be TRBD1 (5 bases). The CDR3 has 19 residues. Trimming removed 0 bases from V and 6 bases from J, with 23 bases in between. The germline gives CDR1 MGHRA, CDR2 YSYEKL. The CDR3 coding sequence is TGCGCCAGCAGCCAAGACCCCCCGGGCCCTCTCATCAGGGATGAAAAACTGTTTTTT. Its protein product is CASSQDPPGPLIRDEKLFF.

The sample holds one count of this clone. This rearrangement joins TRBV12-3 or TRBV12-4 to TRBJ2-5, with 8 bases fitting TRBD2. The CDR3 consists of 13 residues. With 3 bases clipped from V and 7 bases from J, the junction kept 4 bases outside the gene matches. The CDR3 sequence: CASSLTREGTQYF. CDR3 in DNA: TGTGCCAGCAGTTTGACCCGGGAGGGGACCCAGTACTTC.

V and J are TRBV5-1 and TRBJ1-6; unclear D gene. V was pared by 1 base and J by 5 bases, with 7 bases between. The CDR3 contains 14 residues. Per germline, CDR1 SGHRS and CDR2 YFSETQ. In nucleotides, the CDR3 is TGCGCCAGCAGCTTGCCCGCTGATAATTCACCCCTCCACTTT. Amino acids: CASSLPADNSPLHF.

The chain couples TRBV27 to TRBJ1-2; 7 bases match TRBD1. Trimming took 6 bases from V and 4 from J; bases not matched to a gene: 5. This CDR3 has 13 amino acids. Germline CDR1 reads MNHEY; CDR2 reads SMNVEV (reference sequence). CDR3 loop: CASRATGVYGYTF. The CDR3 DNA follows: TGTGCCAGCAGGGCCACAGGGGTCTATGGCTACACCTTC.

This sequence joins TRBV6-1 and TRBJ1-2; D is uncertain. Germline lookup yields CDR1 MNHNS and CDR2 SASEGT. V was trimmed by 2 bases and J by 2 bases, leaving 3 bases between them. The length of the CDR3 is 12 residues. The CDR3 nucleotides are TGTGCCAGCAGTGAACTCAACTATGGCTACACCTTC. Amino acid sequence: CASSELNYGYTF.